Listed below are T cell receptor beta chains from one sample, sequenced in a study of blood T cell repertoires in COVID-19. Sequencing was performed with immunoSEQ multiplex PCR; in TCRdb, only in-frame clones are kept and a portion is missing. The sample holds under 350,000 clones; 86% are singletons and the top ten take 3.6%. The sequenced material came from peripheral blood. These receptors were taken from a man aged 18 to 29 with active or convalescent COVID-19. Both conserved end residues are part of each CDR3. Fields, in order: V gene, CDR3 length, CDR3 protein.

V gene: TRBV6-5
CDR3 length: 12
CDR3 protein: CASSYGGVGAFF

V gene: TRBV4-3
CDR3 length: 16
CDR3 protein: CASSQERTYSYNEQFF

V gene: TRBV24-1
CDR3 length: 14
CDR3 protein: CATAVGTSTDTQYF

V gene: TRBV6-1
CDR3 length: 16
CDR3 protein: CASSGSWTGSDGELFF

V gene: TRBV25-1
CDR3 length: 13
CDR3 protein: CASSASGEQPQHF

V gene: TRBV10-1
CDR3 length: 13
CDR3 protein: CATSSGGAEEQYF

V gene: TRBV5-1
CDR3 length: 15
CDR3 protein: CASSLEGTGIYEQYF

V gene: TRBV7-2
CDR3 length: 18
CDR3 protein: CASSWTGTGLSAGNTIYF

V gene: TRBV29-1
CDR3 length: 17
CDR3 protein: CSVEASGRGRRAYEQYF

V gene: TRBV5-1
CDR3 length: 14
CDR3 protein: CASSGAIGAYEQYF

V gene: TRBV30
CDR3 length: 13
CDR3 protein: CAWSGTGWEKLFF

V gene: TRBV4-2
CDR3 length: 16
CDR3 protein: CASSQDSGLAAYEQYF

V gene: TRBV4-3
CDR3 length: 13
CDR3 protein: CASSPGLAGEQFF

V gene: TRBV6-4
CDR3 length: 16
CDR3 protein: CASEYHRGGSNSPLHF

V gene: TRBV27
CDR3 length: 14
CDR3 protein: CASKSFSQGTEAFF

V gene: TRBV9
CDR3 length: 12
CDR3 protein: CASGGATGELFF

V gene: TRBV7-9
CDR3 length: 14
CDR3 protein: CASSLNARSYEQYF

V gene: TRBV9
CDR3 length: 14
CDR3 protein: CASSVGTAGNTIYF

V gene: TRBV3-1/TRBV3-2
CDR3 length: 14
CDR3 protein: CASGGSQVLETQYF

V gene: TRBV10-3
CDR3 length: 14
CDR3 protein: CAIRDTLAKNIQYF

V gene: TRBV4-3
CDR3 length: 18
CDR3 protein: CASSPEHTLNSVNTEAFF

V gene: TRBV6-5
CDR3 length: 15
CDR3 protein: CASRGTGARGQPQHF

V gene: TRBV27
CDR3 length: 12
CDR3 protein: CASSYGQREQFF

V gene: TRBV7-9
CDR3 length: 18
CDR3 protein: CASSFSRGEYSGANVLTF

V gene: TRBV3-1/TRBV3-2
CDR3 length: 17
CDR3 protein: CASSQGAPRVGDYGYTF

V gene: TRBV19
CDR3 length: 14
CDR3 protein: CASSMGPENEKLFF

V gene: TRBV6-6
CDR3 length: 15
CDR3 protein: CASSMGRESAGELFF

V gene: TRBV7-2
CDR3 length: 14
CDR3 protein: CASSPWTGLQPQHF

V gene: TRBV9
CDR3 length: 16
CDR3 protein: CASSGGASGSYNEQFF

V gene: TRBV19
CDR3 length: 18
CDR3 protein: CASSMGDRGRQSGNTIYF

V gene: TRBV18
CDR3 length: 18
CDR3 protein: CASSSRTSGSETKNIQYF

V gene: TRBV6-1
CDR3 length: 15
CDR3 protein: CASSEYRGGGQPQHF

V gene: TRBV3-1/TRBV3-2
CDR3 length: 13
CDR3 protein: CASTPTGENGYTF

V gene: TRBV5-1
CDR3 length: 13
CDR3 protein: CASTEQGSYEQYF

V gene: TRBV5-4
CDR3 length: 15
CDR3 protein: CASSSGQGNKDTQYF

V gene: TRBV7-8
CDR3 length: 14
CDR3 protein: CASSLTGARPEAFF

V gene: TRBV6-5
CDR3 length: 14
CDR3 protein: CASSASGMASPLHF

V gene: TRBV5-1
CDR3 length: 14
CDR3 protein: CASSLADQGETQYF

V gene: TRBV5-6
CDR3 length: 13
CDR3 protein: CASSPGGTYEQYF

V gene: TRBV28
CDR3 length: 16
CDR3 protein: CASSFLRGRRIDAQHF

V gene: TRBV19
CDR3 length: 13
CDR3 protein: CASSDRANEKLFF